The next 14 T cell receptor beta chains were all read from a single sample in a study of T cell repertoires in cytomegalovirus infection. A single record per CDR3 protein comes from TCRdb applying MiXCR to the reads. The table shows under 850,000 distinct CDR3 sequences, with under 40% occurring only once. Sequenced material: PBMCs. All receptors come from a human donor in good health (CMV status not recorded). Some clones in this sample may be carry-over from other donors' samples.

There are a few counts of this clonotype. The gene calls are TRBV19 and TRBJ1-1; unclear D gene. The V and J ends lost 8 bases and 0 bases respectively, with 13 bases between them. This CDR3 region has 14 residues. Per the germline V gene, CDR1 is LNHDA and CDR2 is SQIVND (reference sequence). CDR3 DNA: TGTGCCAGTGCGTTTAGTGGCATGAACACTGAAGCTTTCTTT. This sequence encodes CASAFSGMNTEAFF.

This clonotype was observed a few times. The J gene is TRBJ1-2, the V gene TRBV7-9; 7 bases line up with TRBD1. The germline V gene has CDR1 SEHNR and CDR2 FQNEAQ (reference sequence). The CDR3 sequence is 15 residues long. The trim removed 0 bases at V and 8 bases at J, leaving 9 bases unmatched. CDR3 sequence: CASSLALRGSSGYTF. The DNA of the CDR3 is TGTGCCAGCAGCTTAGCACTCAGGGGGAGCTCAGGCTACACCTTC.

V and J are TRBV28 and TRBJ1-2; the D is unclear. The germline gives CDR1 MDHEN, CDR2 SYDVKM. CDR3 length equals 14 residues. The ends were cut back, 5 bases at V and 2 bases at J, with 12 bases in the middle. The CDR3 loop reads CASSEERNNYGYTF. CDR3 coding DNA: TGTGCCAGCAGTGAGGAGAGGAACAACTATGGCTACACCTTC.

Comments on this clonotype: At one end the junction does not follow the germline gene, possibly because of a read error. The chain is built from TRBV7-6 and TRBJ2-5; unclear D gene. CDR1 SGHVS and CDR2 FNYEAQ come from the germline V gene. This CDR3 has 13 amino acids. CDR3 loop: CASSLSLQETHYF. The CDR3 DNA sequence: TGTGCCAGCAGCTTGAGCCTTCAAGAGACCCACTACTTC.

J is TRBJ2-3 and V is TRBV28, with 10 bases aligning to TRBD2. Unmatched junction bases numbered 7, after V lost 7 bases and J lost 6 bases. The CDR3 runs 14 residues. Per the germline V gene, CDR1 is MDHEN and CDR2 is SYDVKM. The chain's CDR3 is CASTSSGSGDTQYF. DNA of the CDR3: TGTGCCAGCACTTCTAGCGGGAGCGGCGATACGCAGTATTTT.

The rearrangement uses TRBV4-1 and TRBJ1-1; TRBD1 aligns across 8 bases. J gave up 5 bases and V 0 bases, and 20 bases lay outside the gene matches. Germline V gives CDR1 MGHRA, CDR2 YSYEKL. The CDR3 sequence is 20 residues long. In DNA form, the CDR3 reads TGCGCCAGCAGCCAAGATTCCTTGGGCGGGACAGGATCGAAGTGGACTGAAGCTTTCTTT. Protein: CASSQDSLGGTGSKWTEAFF.

This clonotype was counted only a few times. The chain uses TRBV7-9 and TRBJ2-1, with D possibly being TRBD2 (5 bases). CDR1 is SEHNR, CDR2 FQNEAQ, per germline (reference sequence). The CDR3 runs 14 residues. Trimming stripped 4 bases from V and 10 bases from J, with 17 bases between. This CDR3 reads CASSSLLGLGEQFF. The CDR3 DNA reads TGTGCCAGCAGCTCCCTACTCGGACTGGGCGAGCAGTTCTTC.

This clonotype was recorded many times. This sequence joins TRBV11-2 and TRBJ2-5; D call uncertain. The CDR3 spans 14 residues. The germline gives CDR1 SGHAT, CDR2 FQNNGV. Trimming shortened V by 1 base and J by 5 bases, and 11 bases separated the two germline ends. The CDR3, as DNA: TGTGCCAGCAGCTTAGTAGGGTATCGGGAGACCCAGTACTTC. Encoded protein: CASSLVGYRETQYF.

This clonotype was counted only a few times. The chain recombines TRBV12-3 or TRBV12-4 with TRBJ2-7, with 10 nucleotides matching TRBD1. This CDR3 comprises 16 residues. V trimming: 6 bases; J trimming: 1 base; junction bases outside the gene matches: 9. The CDR3: CASRFQPGQGSYEQYF. The CDR3 nucleotides read TGTGCCAGCAGGTTTCAACCGGGACAGGGGTCCTACGAGCAGTACTTC.

The V and J genes are TRBV7-9 and TRBJ1-1; D gene ambiguous. Germline V gives CDR1 SEHNR, CDR2 FQNEAQ (reference sequence). CDR3 length: 15 residues. V was trimmed by 2 bases and J by 3 bases, leaving 13 bases between them. CDR3 region: CASSLLGNRDTEAFF. CDR3 DNA: TGTGCCAGCAGCTTATTAGGGAATAGAGACACTGAAGCTTTCTTT.

This clonotype appeared many times. The chain links TRBV6-1 to TRBJ1-5; TRBD1 agrees at 10 bases. Trimming took 7 bases from V and 7 from J; bases not matched to a gene: 7. The CDR3 spans 14 residues. Germline values: CDR1 MNHNS, CDR2 SASEGT. The CDR3 protein is CASTAGTGAQPQHF. The CDR3 region has the DNA TGTGCCAGCACCGCCGGGACAGGGGCGCAGCCCCAGCATTTT.

The V gene is TRBV6-6, the J gene TRBJ1-1; no clear D. This CDR3 contains 13 residues. Germline loops: CDR1 MNHNY, CDR2 SVGAGI (reference sequence). The V gene lost 2 bases and the J gene lost 5 bases, with 9 bases spanning the gap. For the CDR3, the DNA is TGTGCCAGCAGTTACAAACCGATTACTGAAGCTTTCTTT. As protein: CASSYKPITEAFF.

This clonotype appeared a few times. V is TRBV12-3 or TRBV12-4 and J is TRBJ1-3, with D perhaps matching TRBD1 (6 bases). CDR3 length: 17 amino acids. Trimming pared 5 bases from V and 4 bases from J, leaving 21 bases between. The CDR3 sequence is CASSHPGQSPSGNTIYF. DNA of the CDR3: TGTGCCAGCAGTCACCCGGGACAATCGCCGTCGGGAAACACCATATATTTT.

The chain couples TRBV2 to TRBJ2-1; 14 positions match TRBD2. The CDR3 sequence is 17 residues long. Germline lookup yields CDR1 SNHLY and CDR2 FYNNEI. Trimming took 7 bases from V and 8 from J; bases not matched to a gene: 13. This chain's CDR3 is CASTYSGTSGRIHEQFF. As DNA, the CDR3 is TGTGCCAGCACCTACTCAGGGACTAGCGGGAGAATCCATGAGCAGTTCTTC.